This is a list of T cell receptor beta chains from one sample in a study of blood T cells in healthy people across ages. Each CDR3 protein gets one entry after TCRdb re-called the 5' RACE reads with MiXCR. The table has 650,000 to 900,000 distinct CDR3 sequences, less than 80% seen once. Sequencing used blood. Every receptor here comes from a man under 40 in good health. Both conserved end residues are part of each CDR3. Fields, in order: D gene, J gene, V gene, clone size, CDR3 protein, CDR3 DNA. D genes are given only for firm matches. The size of a clone is reported for some rows only, either as once, few or many, or as a class for expanded clones.

>-|TRBJ1-2|TRBV4-3|-
CASSQDGHRRFEGYTF
TGCGCCAGCAGCCAAGACGGCCACCGGAGGTTTGAGGGCTACACCTTC
>-|TRBJ2-5|TRBV27|few
CASGGEETQYF
TGTGCCAGCGGAGGGGAAGAGACCCAGTACTTC
>-|TRBJ2-1|TRBV27|-
CATRVASAYNEQFF
TGTGCCACCCGGGTGGCTAGCGCCTACAATGAGCAGTTCTTC
>-|TRBJ2-7|TRBV7-2|-
CASSLGIQGYEQYF
TGTGCCAGCAGCTTAGGAATTCAGGGCTACGAGCAGTACTTC
>-|TRBJ1-4|TRBV6-5|once
CASSLRGTATNEKLFF
TGTGCCAGCAGCCTCCGGGGGACCGCAACTAATGAAAAACTGTTTTTT
>-|TRBJ1-5|TRBV7-2|many
CASSLRQGNQPQHF
TGTGCCAGCAGTTTAAGACAGGGCAATCAGCCCCAGCATTTT
>-|TRBJ2-6|TRBV6-2/TRBV6-3|-
CASSARGSGANVLTF
TGTGCCAGCAGTGCGAGGGGCTCTGGGGCCAACGTCCTGACTTTC
>-|TRBJ2-1|TRBV10-3|-
CAAAPDSSYNEQFF
TGTGCCGCAGCCCCGGACAGCTCCTACAATGAGCAGTTCTTC
>-|TRBJ2-7|TRBV5-6|-
CASSLVQGHGEQYF
TGTGCCAGCAGCTTGGTCCAGGGTCACGGCGAGCAGTACTTC
>TRBD1|TRBJ2-1|TRBV9|-
CASSYRGRRDEQFF
TGTGCCAGCAGCTACAGGGGGCGTAGGGATGAGCAGTTCTTC
>TRBD1|TRBJ2-7|TRBV9|-
CASSEGQHLSEQYF
TGTGCCAGCAGCGAGGGACAGCACCTTTCCGAGCAGTACTTC
>TRBD1|TRBJ1-2|TRBV7-9|-
CASSPGTGGTNYGYTF
TGTGCCAGCAGCCCCGGGACAGGGGGAACTAACTATGGCTACACCTTC
>-|TRBJ1-5|TRBV9|-
CASSVDFHQNQPQHF
TGTGCCAGCAGCGTAGACTTTCATCAAAATCAGCCCCAGCATTTT
>-|TRBJ1-5|TRBV7-2|-
CASSSHGGRDQPQHF
TGTGCCAGCAGCTCTCACGGGGGGCGGGATCAGCCCCAGCATTTT
>-|TRBJ1-2|TRBV27|-
CASSVRVDYGDTF
TGTGCCAGCAGCGTCCGGGTCGACTATGGCGACACCTTC
>-|TRBJ1-5|TRBV6-2/TRBV6-3|-
CASRADRINNQPQHF
TGTGCCAGCAGGGCGGACCGGATAAACAATCAGCCCCAGCATTTT
>-|TRBJ2-1|TRBV5-1|-
CASSRQQGPYNEQFF
TGCGCCAGCAGCCGGCAACAGGGCCCCTACAATGAGCAGTTCTTC
>-|TRBJ2-3|TRBV5-1|-
CASSSLSQDSTDTQYF
TGCGCCAGCAGCTCCCTCTCACAGGATAGCACAGATACGCAGTATTTT
>-|TRBJ1-2|TRBV14|-
CASSQEPAYYGYTF
TGTGCCAGCAGCCAAGAACCAGCCTACTATGGCTACACCTTC
>TRBD2|TRBJ2-1|TRBV6-2/TRBV6-3|-
CASSYNGGSEQFF
TGTGCCAGCAGTTACAACGGGGGGAGTGAGCAGTTCTTC
>-|TRBJ2-3|TRBV10-3|-
CAISESRWQYF
TGTGCCATCAGTGAGTCACGCTGGCAGTATTTT
>TRBD1|TRBJ2-6|TRBV27|-
CASSSGQGAAGANVLTF
TGTGCCAGCAGTTCCGGACAGGGGGCGGCTGGGGCCAACGTCCTGACTTTC
>-|TRBJ2-4|TRBV7-2|few
CASSLAANIQYF
TGTGCCAGCAGCTTAGCTGCAAACATTCAGTACTTC
>-|TRBJ1-2|TRBV9|-
CASSVGQSGDYTF
TGTGCCAGCAGCGTAGGACAGTCTGGAGACTACACCTTC
>TRBD2|TRBJ2-3|TRBV28|-
CASSTSGGAYTDTQYF
TGTGCCAGCAGTACTAGCGGGGGAGCATACACAGATACGCAGTATTTT
>TRBD1|TRBJ2-1|TRBV20-1|few
CSARVNQGAGNEQFF
TGCAGTGCTAGAGTTAACCAGGGGGCTGGCAATGAGCAGTTCTTC
>-|TRBJ2-7|TRBV27|-
CASTLKPGHSYEQYF
TGTGCCAGCACCCTAAAACCGGGACATTCCTACGAGCAGTACTTC
>-|TRBJ2-3|TRBV20-1|-
CSAGTTEYLDTQYF
TGCAGTGCTGGTACGACTGAGTACCTCGATACGCAGTATTTT
>TRBD1|TRBJ2-3|TRBV6-5|-
CASRPAGGSSTDTQYF
TGTGCCAGCAGGCCAGCAGGGGGATCTAGCACAGATACGCAGTATTTT
>TRBD2|TRBJ2-3|TRBV9|-
CASPRGGLDTQYF
TGTGCCAGCCCTCGGGGGGGGTTAGATACGCAGTATTTT
>TRBD1|TRBJ2-4|TRBV29-1|few
CSVVITGQGNIQYF
TGCAGCGTCGTAATCACGGGACAGGGTAACATTCAGTACTTC
>-|TRBJ1-5|TRBV29-1|few
CSGGPGLGQPQHF
TGCAGCGGCGGTCCGGGCCTCGGACAGCCCCAGCATTTT
>-|TRBJ2-7|TRBV7-9|-
CASSEDGLYEQYF
TGTGCCAGCAGCGAGGACGGGCTCTACGAGCAGTACTTC
>TRBD1|TRBJ1-6|TRBV7-2|-
CASSRKTGDNSPLHF
TGTGCCAGCAGCCGAAAGACAGGGGATAATTCACCCCTCCACTTT
>-|TRBJ2-3|TRBV6-1|once
CASSEIGFSDTQYF
TGTGCCAGCAGTGAAATAGGTTTCTCAGATACGCAGTATTTT
>-|TRBJ2-7|TRBV7-7|-
CASSLGGAGGVNNEQYF
TGTGCTAGCAGCTTAGGAGGGGCCGGGGGAGTAAACAATGAGCAGTACTTC
>-|TRBJ2-7|TRBV20-1|few
CSARSVALIEQYF
TGCAGTGCTAGGTCCGTGGCTCTAATCGAGCAGTACTTC
>-|TRBJ1-4|TRBV12-3/TRBV12-4|once
CASSFAVDNEKLFF
TGTGCCAGCAGTTTTGCCGTCGATAATGAAAAACTGTTTTTT
>TRBD1|TRBJ2-5|TRBV6-5|-
CASKQGYQETQYF
TGTGCCAGCAAACAGGGGTACCAAGAGACCCAGTACTTC
>-|TRBJ1-6|TRBV9|-
CASSPRDGLNNSPLHF
TGTGCCAGCAGCCCGCGGGACGGCCTCAATAATTCACCCCTCCACTTT
>TRBD2|TRBJ2-3|TRBV10-3|few
CAISGQGIAGVSDTQYF
TGTGCCATCAGTGGTCAGGGGATAGCGGGGGTTTCAGATACGCAGTATTTT
>-|TRBJ2-1|TRBV9|many
CASSVGARRENEQFF
TGTGCCAGCAGCGTAGGGGCCAGGAGGGAGAATGAGCAGTTCTTC
>-|TRBJ2-3|TRBV5-1|few
CASSPSPQPTDTQYF
TGCGCCAGCAGCCCCTCACCCCAGCCGACAGATACGCAGTATTTT
>-|TRBJ2-7|TRBV7-9|many
CASSQSSEQYF
TGTGCCAGCAGCCAATCGTCCGAGCAGTACTTC
>TRBD2|TRBJ2-1|TRBV20-1|-
CSARAGGPLNEQFF
TGCAGTGCCCGAGCGGGGGGGCCTTTGAATGAGCAGTTCTTC
>-|TRBJ1-2|TRBV6-2/TRBV6-3|-
CASSETQGSFGYTF
TGTGCCAGCAGTGAAACACAGGGCTCCTTTGGCTACACCTTC
>TRBD2|TRBJ2-1|TRBV4-3|-
CASSHGTSYNEQFF
TGCGCCAGCAGCCACGGGACTAGCTACAATGAGCAGTTCTTC
>TRBD2|TRBJ2-4|TRBV2|-
CASSVLAGEDIQYF
TGTGCCAGCAGTGTACTAGCGGGGGAGGACATTCAGTACTTC
>TRBD2|TRBJ2-3|TRBV29-1|few
CSVERGRGGNTQYF
TGCAGCGTGGAGCGGGGGCGAGGCGGGAATACGCAGTATTTT
>-|TRBJ1-2|TRBV20-1|-
CSTRLIKGYTF
TGCAGTACTAGGCTGATTAAAGGCTACACCTTC
>-|TRBJ2-3|TRBV7-3|few
CASSSDGSSTDTQYF
TGTGCCAGCAGCTCGGACGGATCTAGCACAGATACGCAGTATTTT
>TRBD1|TRBJ1-6|TRBV12-3/TRBV12-4|-
CASSRQGASYNSPLHF
TGTGCCAGCAGCCGCCAGGGGGCTTCCTATAATTCACCCCTCCACTTT
>TRBD2|TRBJ2-5|TRBV12-5|-
CASGSSGGAEETQYF
TGTGCTAGTGGTAGTAGCGGGGGGGCCGAGGAGACCCAGTACTTC
>TRBD2|TRBJ2-3|TRBV10-3|few
CAISVSGGITDTQYF
TGTGCCATCAGCGTTAGCGGGGGGATCACAGATACGCAGTATTTT